The clone carrying this TCR beta chain was observed a few times. Its antigen is not known. CDR1 is SGHTA and CDR2 is FQGNSA in the germline V gene. CDR3 length equals 14 residues. V dropped 5 bases and J dropped 7 bases, with 18 bases sitting between them. This sample was taken from a study of T cells after yellow fever vaccination. Study-wide findings and caveats: The study noted that FACS-sorted repertoires could contain abundant clonotypes contaminating from the bulk population.

TCR cDNA was made by 5'RACE template switching, adding a universal primer site and UMIs. TCRdb fed the 5' RACE reads into MiXCR, producing one record per CDR3 protein. The sample lists around 590,000 distinct CDR3 sequences, approximately 13% seen once, with 14% to 15% in the top ten. The chain is built from TRBV7-2 and TRBJ2-7; weak D call: TRBD2 (6 bases). This material consisted of PBMCs, taken on the day of the yellow fever booster vaccination. This TCR came from a man aged 30 to 45 who received the YFV17D yellow fever vaccine. CDR3 loop: CASSLRVRGIEQYF. Here the CDR3 DNA reads TGTGCCAGCAGCCTCCGGGTCCGGGGGATTGAGCAGTACTTC.